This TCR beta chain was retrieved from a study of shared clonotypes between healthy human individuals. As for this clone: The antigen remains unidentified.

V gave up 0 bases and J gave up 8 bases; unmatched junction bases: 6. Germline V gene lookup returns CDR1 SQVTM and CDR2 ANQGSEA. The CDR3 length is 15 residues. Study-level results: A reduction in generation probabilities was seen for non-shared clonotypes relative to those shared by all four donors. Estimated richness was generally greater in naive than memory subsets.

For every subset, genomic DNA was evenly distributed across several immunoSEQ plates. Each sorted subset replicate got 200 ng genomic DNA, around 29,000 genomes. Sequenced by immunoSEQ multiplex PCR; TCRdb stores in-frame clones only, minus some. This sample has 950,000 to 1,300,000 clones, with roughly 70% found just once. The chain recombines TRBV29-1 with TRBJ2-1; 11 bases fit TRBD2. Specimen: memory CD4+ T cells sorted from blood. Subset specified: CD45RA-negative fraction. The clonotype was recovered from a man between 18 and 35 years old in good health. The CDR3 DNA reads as TGCAGCGTTGAAGATAGACTAGCGGGGCTTGATGAGCAGTTCTTC. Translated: CSVEDRLAGLDEQFF.